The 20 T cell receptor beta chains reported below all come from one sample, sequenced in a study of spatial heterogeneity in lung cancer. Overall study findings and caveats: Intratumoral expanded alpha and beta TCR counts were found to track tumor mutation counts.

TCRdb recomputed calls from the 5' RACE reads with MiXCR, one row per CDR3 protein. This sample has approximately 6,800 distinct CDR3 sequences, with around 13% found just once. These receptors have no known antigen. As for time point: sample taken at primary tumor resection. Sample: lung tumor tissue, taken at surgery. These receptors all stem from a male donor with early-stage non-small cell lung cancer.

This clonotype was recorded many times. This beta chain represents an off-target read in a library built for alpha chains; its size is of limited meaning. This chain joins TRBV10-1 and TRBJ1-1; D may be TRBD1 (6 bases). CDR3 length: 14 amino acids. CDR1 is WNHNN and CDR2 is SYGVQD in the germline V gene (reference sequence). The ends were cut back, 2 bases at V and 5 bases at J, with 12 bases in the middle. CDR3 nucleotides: TGCGCCAGCAGTGAGAGTAGGGGGTCGACTGAAGCTTTCTTT. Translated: CASSESRGSTEAFF.

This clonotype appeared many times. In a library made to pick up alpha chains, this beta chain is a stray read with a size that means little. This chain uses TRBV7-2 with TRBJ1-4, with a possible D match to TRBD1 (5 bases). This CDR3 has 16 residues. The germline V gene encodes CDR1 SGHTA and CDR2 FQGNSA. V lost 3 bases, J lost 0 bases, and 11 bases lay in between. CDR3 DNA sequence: TGTGCCAGCAGCTTCGAGACAGCCTCAACTAATGAAAAACTGTTTTTT. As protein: CASSFETASTNEKLFF.

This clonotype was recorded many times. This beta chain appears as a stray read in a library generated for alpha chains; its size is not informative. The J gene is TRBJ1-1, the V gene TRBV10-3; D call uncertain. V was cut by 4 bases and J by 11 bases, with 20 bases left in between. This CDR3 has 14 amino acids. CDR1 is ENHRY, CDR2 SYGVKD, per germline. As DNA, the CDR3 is TGTGCCATCAGTGCGGATGGAGGGAGCAGGCGGGCTTTCTTT. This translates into CAISADGGSRRAFF.

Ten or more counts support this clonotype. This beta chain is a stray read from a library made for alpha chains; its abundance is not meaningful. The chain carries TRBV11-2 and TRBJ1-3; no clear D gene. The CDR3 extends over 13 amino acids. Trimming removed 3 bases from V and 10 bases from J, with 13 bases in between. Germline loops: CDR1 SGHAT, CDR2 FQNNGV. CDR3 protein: CASSFDGIHTIYF. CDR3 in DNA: TGTGCCAGCAGCTTCGACGGAATCCATACCATATATTTT.

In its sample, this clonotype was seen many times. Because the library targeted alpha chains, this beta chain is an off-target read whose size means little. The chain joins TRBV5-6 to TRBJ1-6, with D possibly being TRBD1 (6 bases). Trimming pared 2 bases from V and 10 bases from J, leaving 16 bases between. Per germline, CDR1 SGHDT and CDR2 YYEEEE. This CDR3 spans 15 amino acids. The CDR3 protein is CASSLETGRKSPLHF. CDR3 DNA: TGTGCCAGCAGCTTAGAGACAGGTCGAAAATCACCCCTCCACTTT.

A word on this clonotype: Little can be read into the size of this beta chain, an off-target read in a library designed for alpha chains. CDR3 loop: CASSPTGFGNTIYF. The CDR3 DNA sequence: TGTGCCAGCTCACCGACAGGATTCGGAAACACCATATATTTT. V gene TRBV18 combines with J gene TRBJ1-3, with TRBD1 as a possible D gene (6 bases). There are 14 residues in the CDR3. The V end was cut by 3 bases, the J end by 4 bases, with 10 bases between. The germline V gene encodes CDR1 KGHSH and CDR2 LQKENI.

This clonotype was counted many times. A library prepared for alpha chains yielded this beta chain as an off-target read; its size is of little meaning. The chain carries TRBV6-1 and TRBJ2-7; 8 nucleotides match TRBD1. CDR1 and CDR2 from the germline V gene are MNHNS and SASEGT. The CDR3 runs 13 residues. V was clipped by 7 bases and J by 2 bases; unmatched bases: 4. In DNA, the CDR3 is TGTGCCAGCAATCGGGGACAGGCCTACGAGCAGTACGTC. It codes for CASNRGQAYEQYV.

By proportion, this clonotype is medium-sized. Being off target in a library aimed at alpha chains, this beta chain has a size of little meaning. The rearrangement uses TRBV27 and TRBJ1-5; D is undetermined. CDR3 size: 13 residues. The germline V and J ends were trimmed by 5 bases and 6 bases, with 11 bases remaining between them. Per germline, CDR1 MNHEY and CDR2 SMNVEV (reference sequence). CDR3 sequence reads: CASSPLWPQPQHF. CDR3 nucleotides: TGTGCCAGCAGTCCCCTTTGGCCTCAGCCCCAGCATTTT.

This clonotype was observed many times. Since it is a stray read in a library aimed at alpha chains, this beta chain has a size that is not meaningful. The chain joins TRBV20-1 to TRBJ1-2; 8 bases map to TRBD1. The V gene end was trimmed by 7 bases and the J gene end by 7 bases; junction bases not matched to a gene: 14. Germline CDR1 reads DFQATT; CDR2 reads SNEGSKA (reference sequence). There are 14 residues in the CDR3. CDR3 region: CSVPTDRGVSGYTF. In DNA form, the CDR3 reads TGCAGTGTTCCGACAGACAGGGGTGTGTCTGGCTACACCTTC.

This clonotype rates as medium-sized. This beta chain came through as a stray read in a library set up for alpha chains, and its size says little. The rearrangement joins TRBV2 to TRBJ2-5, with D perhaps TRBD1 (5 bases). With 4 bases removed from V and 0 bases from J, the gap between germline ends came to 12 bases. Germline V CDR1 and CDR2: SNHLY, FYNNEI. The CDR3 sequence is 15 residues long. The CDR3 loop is CASSGDSEYQETQYF. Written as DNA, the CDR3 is TGTGCCAGCAGTGGAGACAGCGAGTACCAAGAGACCCAGTACTTC.

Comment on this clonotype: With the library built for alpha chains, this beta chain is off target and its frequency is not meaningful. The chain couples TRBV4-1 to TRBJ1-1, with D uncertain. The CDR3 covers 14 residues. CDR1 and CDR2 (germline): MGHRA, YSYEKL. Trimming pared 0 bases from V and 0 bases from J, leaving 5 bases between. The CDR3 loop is CASSQERLNTEAFF. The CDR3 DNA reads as TGCGCCAGCAGCCAAGAACGATTGAACACTGAAGCTTTCTTT.

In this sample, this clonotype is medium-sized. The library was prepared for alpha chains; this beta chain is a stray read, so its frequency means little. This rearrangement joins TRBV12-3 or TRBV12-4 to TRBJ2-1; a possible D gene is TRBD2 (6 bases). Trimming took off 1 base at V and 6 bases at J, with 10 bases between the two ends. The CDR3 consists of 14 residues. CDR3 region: CASSLDSSANEQFF. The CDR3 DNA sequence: TGTGCCAGCAGTTTAGATTCTAGCGCCAATGAGCAGTTCTTC.

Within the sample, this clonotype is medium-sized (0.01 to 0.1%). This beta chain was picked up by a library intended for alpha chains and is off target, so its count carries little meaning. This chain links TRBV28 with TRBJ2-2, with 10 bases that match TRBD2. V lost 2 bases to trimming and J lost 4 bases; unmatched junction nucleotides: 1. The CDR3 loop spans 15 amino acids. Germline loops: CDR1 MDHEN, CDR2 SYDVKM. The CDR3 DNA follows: TGTGCCAGCAGTTTAAGGACTAGCGGCACCGGGGAGCTGTTTTTT. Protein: CASSLRTSGTGELFF. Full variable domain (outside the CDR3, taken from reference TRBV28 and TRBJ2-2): DVKVTQSSRYLVKRTGEKVFLECVQDMDHENMFWYRQDPGLGLRLIYFSYDVKMKEKGDIPEGYSVSREKKERFSLILESASTNQTSMYLCASSLRTSGTGELFFGEGSRLTVL.

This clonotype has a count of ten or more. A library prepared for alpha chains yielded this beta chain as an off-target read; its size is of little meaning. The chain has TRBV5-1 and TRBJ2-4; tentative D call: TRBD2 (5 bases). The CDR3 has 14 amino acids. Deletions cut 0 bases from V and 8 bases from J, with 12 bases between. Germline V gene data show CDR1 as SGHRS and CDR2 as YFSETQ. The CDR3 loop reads CASSLARGSDIQYF. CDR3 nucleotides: TGCGCCAGCAGCTTGGCCCGGGGTTCGGACATTCAGTACTTC.

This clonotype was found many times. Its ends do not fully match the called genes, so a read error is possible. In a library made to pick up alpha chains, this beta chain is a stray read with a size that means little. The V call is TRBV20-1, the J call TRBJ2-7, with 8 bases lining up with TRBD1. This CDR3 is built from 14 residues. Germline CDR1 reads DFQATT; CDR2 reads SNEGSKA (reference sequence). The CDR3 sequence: CSARKGQVEYEQYF. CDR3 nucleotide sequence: TGCAGCGCTAGGAAGGGACAGGTCGAATACGAGCAGTACTTC.

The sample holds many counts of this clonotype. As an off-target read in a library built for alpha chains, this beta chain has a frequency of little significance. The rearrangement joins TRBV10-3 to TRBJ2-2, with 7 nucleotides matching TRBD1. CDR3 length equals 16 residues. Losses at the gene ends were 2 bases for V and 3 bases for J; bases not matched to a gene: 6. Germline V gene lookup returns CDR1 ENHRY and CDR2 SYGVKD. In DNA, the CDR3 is TGTGCCATCAGTGAGCCGGGACAGCTTGACACCGGGGAGCTGTTTTTT. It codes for CAISEPGQLDTGELFF.

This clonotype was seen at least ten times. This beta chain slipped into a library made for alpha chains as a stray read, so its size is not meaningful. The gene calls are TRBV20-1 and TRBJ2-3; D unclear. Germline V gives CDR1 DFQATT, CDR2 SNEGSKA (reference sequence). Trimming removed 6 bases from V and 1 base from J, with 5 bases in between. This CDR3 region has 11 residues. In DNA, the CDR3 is TGCAGTGCCCCTCGCACAGATACGCAGTATTTT. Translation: CSAPRTDTQYF.

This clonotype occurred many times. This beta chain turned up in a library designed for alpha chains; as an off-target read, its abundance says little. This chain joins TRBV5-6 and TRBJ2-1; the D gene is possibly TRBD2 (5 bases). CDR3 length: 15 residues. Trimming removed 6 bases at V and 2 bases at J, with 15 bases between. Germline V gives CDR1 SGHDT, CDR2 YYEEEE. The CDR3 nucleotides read TGTGCCAGCATCCTTCGGGGAAGTGCCTACAATGAGCAGTTCTTC. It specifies CASILRGSAYNEQFF. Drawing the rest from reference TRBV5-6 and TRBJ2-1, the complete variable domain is DAGVTQSPTHLIKTRGQQVTLRCSPKSGHDTVSWYQQALGQGPQFIFQYYEEEERQRGNFPDRFSGHQFPNYSSELNVNALLLGDSALYLCASILRGSAYNEQFFGPGTRLTVL.

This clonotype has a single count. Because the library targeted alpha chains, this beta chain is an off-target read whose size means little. For the CDR3, the DNA is TGTGCCAGCTCGGGATCTAACTATGGCTACACCTTC. Translated, it gives CASSGSNYGYTF. The V call is TRBV12-3 or TRBV12-4, the J call TRBJ1-2; D remains unclear. V lost 8 bases to trimming and J lost 0 bases, with 7 bases between them. The CDR3 has 12 amino acids.

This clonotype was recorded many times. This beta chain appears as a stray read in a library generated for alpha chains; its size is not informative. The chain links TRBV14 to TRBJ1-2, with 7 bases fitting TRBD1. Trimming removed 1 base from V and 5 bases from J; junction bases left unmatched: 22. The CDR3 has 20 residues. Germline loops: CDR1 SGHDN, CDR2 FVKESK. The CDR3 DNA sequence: TGTGCCAGCAGCCAAGTGGGACGGTGGGACAGACGGACCCCTTCATATGGCTACACCTTC. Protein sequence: CASSQVGRWDRRTPSYGYTF.